The T cell receptor (beta chain) described here comes from a study of blood T cell repertoires in COVID-19. In the study overall: Samples representing acute and convalescent COVID-19 were sourced from the United States, Italy and Spain. From T cells, B-cell-depleted T cells, or PBMCs came the material, which was cDNA or gDNA.

As originally analysed: Estimated nucleated cell counts came from reference gene primer amplification. Sequencing was performed with immunoSEQ multiplex PCR; in TCRdb, only in-frame clones are kept and a portion is missing. V, J and clone size are taken as reported in that table, and D and trimming were inferred from the DNA itself. The sample lists a few hundred thousand clones; about 90% were seen once. The receptor was isolated from an elderly man with acute or convalescent COVID-19. Sequencing input: peripheral blood.

CDR3 sequence (DNA): TGTGCCATAAGTAGAGGCCTTAGCACAGATACGCAGTATTTT. This sequence encodes CAISRGLSTDTQYF. The V call is TRBV19, the J call TRBJ2-3; D remains unclear. CDR1 is LNHDA and CDR2 is SQIVND in the germline V gene (reference sequence). The CDR3 spans 14 residues. Trimming cost V 10 bases and J 0 bases, with 14 bases left between them.